Shown below are 32 T cell receptor beta chains from a single sample sequenced in a study of regulatory T cells in long-lasting Graves disease. Time point described: newly diagnosed GD, antithyroid drugs for less than 3 months. Researchers made the TCR library from RNA that was extracted from PBMCs. Both iRepertoire HTBI primers and Arm-PCR of CDR3 regions were used to build the TCR beta libraries. TCRdb re-called the multiplex PCR reads with MiXCR, one entry per CDR3 protein. The sample contains hundreds of thousands of distinct CDR3 sequences, about 16% of which appear only once. This specimen was peripheral blood mononuclear cells (PBMCs), taken at new diagnosis, from a patient treated with antithyroid drugs. These receptors all stem from a female donor with Graves disease.

In its sample, this clonotype was seen many times. The gene calls are TRBV11-1 and TRBJ2-2; D remains unclear. The germline V gene encodes CDR1 SGHAT and CDR2 FQDESV (reference sequence). The CDR3 spans 13 residues. V lost 3 bases to trimming and J lost 5 bases, with 7 bases between them. The CDR3 reads CASSLVETGELFF. CDR3 in DNA: TGTGCCAGCAGCTTGGTCGAGACCGGGGAGCTGTTTTTT.

Comments on this clonotype: This sequence may be a read error, since a much larger clone differs from it by one base. The chain uses TRBV2 and TRBJ1-1; 9 nucleotides align to TRBD1. From germline, CDR1 is SNHLY and CDR2 FYNNEI. This CDR3 spans 11 amino acids. V lost 8 bases and J lost 11; bases outside the gene matches: 6. CDR3 loop: CASGTGNSAFF. In DNA form, the CDR3 reads TGTGCCAGCGGGACAGGGAATTCTGCTTTCTTT.

This clonotype was recorded many times. V gene TRBV7-9 combines with J gene TRBJ2-7, with 11 bases that match TRBD1. This CDR3 is built from 16 residues. With V trimmed by 5 bases and J by 3 bases, 9 bases remained unmatched. The germline CDR1 and CDR2 sequences are SEHNR and FQNEAQ (reference sequence). CDR3 sequence reads: CASSPPGTGGIYEQYF. The CDR3 region has the DNA TGTGCCAGCAGCCCACCCGGGACAGGGGGGATCTACGAGCAGTACTTC.

This clonotype appeared many times. The CDR3 loop is CSVASGTLYEQYF. The CDR3 DNA sequence: TGCAGCGTCGCCTCCGGGACCTTGTACGAGCAGTACTTC. This chain joins TRBV29-1 and TRBJ2-7; D assignment may be TRBD1 or TRBD2 (5 bases each). V was pared by 6 bases and J by 4 bases, with 16 bases between. The CDR3 contains 13 residues. Germline V gene lookup returns CDR1 SQVTM and CDR2 ANQGSEA.

This chain links TRBV9 with TRBJ2-3; D uncertain. This CDR3 contains 13 residues. Trimming stripped 0 bases from V and 3 bases from J, with 5 bases between. Looked up from germline, CDR1 is SGDLS and CDR2 is YYNGEE. This CDR3 reads CASSVVETDTQYF. Written as DNA, the CDR3 is TGTGCCAGCAGCGTAGTAGAGACAGATACGCAGTATTTT.

This clonotype occurred a few times. This chain joins TRBV29-1 and TRBJ2-7; tentatively, D is TRBD1 (6 bases). The ends were cut back, 1 base at V and 6 bases at J, with 10 bases in the middle. Per the germline V gene, CDR1 is SQVTM and CDR2 is ANQGSEA. This CDR3 comprises 12 residues. The CDR3 sequence is CSVEGTGTEQYF. The DNA of the CDR3 is TGCAGCGTTGAAGGAACAGGGACCGAGCAGTACTTC.

Comments on this clonotype: One base away lies a much larger clone, so this may be a sequencing read error. This rearrangement joins TRBV12-5 to TRBJ1-3; D is uncertain. The germline gives CDR1 LGHNT, CDR2 FRNRAP. The V end lost 2 bases, the J end lost 2 bases, and 7 bases lay between the germline ends. CDR3 length equals 14 residues. The CDR3 DNA reads TGTGCTAGTGGTTTGACCCGCGCTGGAAACACCATATATTTT. It encodes CASGLTRAGNTIYF.

This clonotype was counted at least ten times. The chain uses TRBV13 and TRBJ2-1; D gene unclear. Germline V gives CDR1 PRHDT, CDR2 FYEKMQ (reference sequence). V gave up 3 bases and J gave up 9 bases, with 9 bases separating them. The CDR3 spans 12 residues. The CDR3 spells CASSFQPLEQFF. The CDR3 DNA is TGTGCCAGCAGCTTCCAGCCCCTTGAGCAGTTCTTC.

The V call is TRBV15, the J call TRBJ1-2, with a possible D match to TRBD1 (6 bases). The V gene's germline CDR1 is LNHNV and CDR2 YYDKDF (reference sequence). The CDR3 has 15 residues. Trimming took off 0 bases at V and 2 bases at J, with 10 bases between the two ends. The CDR3 DNA reads TGTGCCACCAGCAGAGATCGAGGGACAAACTATGGCTACACCTTC. Its translation is CATSRDRGTNYGYTF.

The chain carries TRBV27 and TRBJ2-3; 8 bases map to TRBD1. CDR1 and CDR2 from the germline V gene are MNHEY and SMNVEV (reference sequence). The CDR3 covers 16 residues. With V trimmed by 1 base and J by 0 bases, 3 bases remained unmatched. In DNA form, the CDR3 reads TGTGCCAGCAGTTTATATCAGGGGGCTAGCACAGATACGCAGTATTTT. Translation: CASSLYQGASTDTQYF.

This clonotype was recorded at least ten times. The J gene is TRBJ2-3, the V gene TRBV5-1, with 7 bases identical to TRBD2. CDR1 SGHRS and CDR2 YFSETQ come from the germline V gene. This CDR3 contains 16 residues. With 3 bases clipped from V and 0 bases from J, the junction kept 7 bases outside the gene matches. As DNA, the CDR3 is TGCGCCAGCAGCTCCTTCCTAGCGGCCAGCACAGATACGCAGTATTTT. Translation gives CASSSFLAASTDTQYF.

This chain connects TRBV25-1 to TRBJ1-2; a possible D gene is TRBD1 (5 bases). CDR3 size: 17 residues. From germline, CDR1 is MGHDK and CDR2 SYGVNS. V was clipped by 1 base and J by 7 bases, with 22 bases between them. CDR3 residues: CASSEWSVNETVFGYTF. CDR3 coding DNA: TGTGCCAGCAGTGAATGGAGTGTTAACGAGACAGTATTTGGCTACACCTTC.

Comment on this clonotype: It may be a read error: a sequence one base away is much more abundant. This chain joins TRBV11-1 and TRBJ1-1, with 7 positions matching TRBD1. Germline assignment: CDR1 SGHAT and CDR2 FQDESV (reference sequence). CDR3 length: 14 residues. In nucleotides, the CDR3 is TGTGTCAGCAGCACATTTCCAGGGGGAGCTGAAGCTTTCTTT. It specifies CVSSTFPGGAEAFF.

The rearrangement joins TRBV18 to TRBJ2-1; 13 bases fit TRBD2. V dropped 10 bases and J dropped 9; count of bases not matched to a gene: 12. The CDR3 has 15 residues. CDR1 KGHSH and CDR2 LQKENI come from the germline V gene. CDR3: CATSRTSGSGSEQFF. In DNA form, the CDR3 reads TGTGCCACCTCTCGGACTAGCGGGAGTGGGAGTGAGCAGTTCTTC.

This clonotype has at least ten counts. This chain uses TRBV12-3 or TRBV12-4 with TRBJ2-2; tentatively, D is TRBD1 (6 bases). V was cut by 3 bases and J by 1 base, with 6 bases left in between. The CDR3 covers 14 residues. CDR3 bases: TGTGCCAGCAGTTTGACAGGGAACACCGGGGAGCTGTTTTTT. Its protein is CASSLTGNTGELFF.

Only a few counts were recorded for this clonotype. A much bigger clone sits one base away, suggesting this may be a read error. The chain is built from TRBV2 and TRBJ2-1; no reliable D call. Germline CDR1 is SNHLY and CDR2 is FYNNEI. The CDR3 sequence is 13 residues long. V was pared by 4 bases and J by 8 bases, with 12 bases between. The chain's CDR3 is CASSVEKFDEQFF. In nucleotides, the CDR3 is TGTGCCAGCAGTGTCGAAAAGTTCGATGAGCAGTTCTTC.

The J gene is TRBJ1-1, the V gene TRBV6-9; D is possibly TRBD1 (6 bases). CDR3 size: 14 residues. Germline lookup yields CDR1 MNHGY and CDR2 SVAAGI. The ends were cut back, 3 bases at V and 2 bases at J, with 10 bases in the middle. The CDR3 DNA sequence: TGTGCCAGCAGTTACGGGGGGGCAAACACTGAAGCTTTCTTT. Protein product: CASSYGGANTEAFF.

This clonotype appeared many times. The chain is built from TRBV7-2 and TRBJ2-5, with 12 positions matching TRBD2. This CDR3 comprises 15 residues. After removal of 2 bases from V and 5 bases from J, the junction contained 3 bases not matched to a gene. Germline values: CDR1 SGHTA, CDR2 FQGNSA. In nucleotides, the CDR3 is TGTGCCAGCAGCTTAACTAGCGGGAGGAGCGAGACCCAGTACTTC. As protein: CASSLTSGRSETQYF.

This clonotype has a count of ten or more. The chain links TRBV5-4 to TRBJ1-1; D perhaps matches TRBD1 (6 bases). This CDR3 is built from 17 residues. Germline loops: CDR1 SGHNT, CDR2 YYREEE (reference sequence). Deletions cut 2 bases from V and 1 base from J, with 18 bases between. Here the CDR3 reads CASSLETGLRGNTEAFF. Written as DNA, the CDR3 is TGTGCCAGCAGCTTAGAGACAGGTTTAAGGGGGAACACTGAAGCTTTCTTT.

This clonotype was picked up a small number of times. The V gene is TRBV29-1, the J gene TRBJ1-2, with TRBD1 identical over 7 bases. The CDR3 spans 13 residues. Losses at the gene ends were 6 bases for V and 8 bases for J; bases not matched to a gene: 12. Germline V lookup: CDR1 SQVTM, CDR2 ANQGSEA. CDR3: CSVRQGPFGGYTF. In DNA form, the CDR3 reads TGCAGCGTCCGACAGGGACCCTTTGGGGGCTACACCTTC. Variable domain in full (rest from reference TRBV29-1 and TRBJ1-2): SAVISQKPSRDICQRGTSLTIQCQVDSQVTMMFWYRQQPGQSLTLIATANQGSEATYESGFVIDKFPISRPNLTFSTLTVSNMSPEDSSIYLCSVRQGPFGGYTFGSGTRLTVV.

This clonotype came up many times. V is TRBV5-6 and J is TRBJ2-4; TRBD1 aligns across 7 bases. From germline, CDR1 is SGHDT and CDR2 YYEEEE. This CDR3 is built from 14 residues. Trimming took 0 bases from V and 7 from J; bases not matched to a gene: 4. The chain's CDR3 is CASSLGQGRNIQYF. The CDR3 region has the DNA TGTGCCAGCAGCTTGGGACAGGGTCGCAACATTCAGTACTTC.

This chain uses TRBV19 with TRBJ2-4; D uncertain. Trimming shortened V by 1 base and J by 0 bases, and 10 bases separated the two germline ends. The CDR3 consists of 16 residues. CDR1 LNHDA and CDR2 SQIVND come from the germline V gene (reference sequence). The CDR3 coding sequence is TGTGCCAGTAGTATAGGATCCGAACGAGCCAAAAACATTCAGTACTTC. Encoded protein: CASSIGSERAKNIQYF.

This clonotype was seen repeatedly, ten times or more. The V call is TRBV19, the J call TRBJ1-2; 8 bases agree with TRBD1. V lost 4 bases to trimming and J lost 4 bases; unmatched junction nucleotides: 11. Per the germline V gene, CDR1 is LNHDA and CDR2 is SQIVND (reference sequence). The length of the CDR3 is 16 residues. As DNA, the CDR3 is TGTGCCAGTAGTAGCCTTGACAGGGGACGTCCCTATGGCTACACCTTC. Its protein is CASSSLDRGRPYGYTF.

This chain connects TRBV29-1 to TRBJ1-2, with D maybe TRBD1 (5 bases). This CDR3 has 13 amino acids. Germline values: CDR1 SQVTM, CDR2 ANQGSEA. This CDR3 is CNTDSRANYGYTF. The CDR3 nucleotides are TGCAACACCGACAGCAGGGCTAACTATGGCTACACCTTC.

This clonotype occurred many times. One end of the junction is discordant with germline, which a read error may explain. V and J are TRBV5-1 and TRBJ1-1; D is unresolved. CDR3 length: 11 residues. The germline gives CDR1 SGHRS, CDR2 YFSETQ. The CDR3 reads CASSLSGEAFF. CDR3 DNA sequence: TGTGCCAGCAGCCTATCAGGAGAAGCTTTCTTT.

CDR3 sequence (DNA): TGCGCCAGCAGCTTGAGCGGGACCTCCTACAATGAGCAGTACTTC. Translation gives CASSLSGTSYNEQYF. The chain couples TRBV5-1 to TRBJ2-7, with 7 nucleotides matching TRBD2. The CDR3 has 15 residues. The V and J ends lost 1 base and 7 bases, in that order; junction bases with no gene match: 11. CDR1 is SGHRS, CDR2 YFSETQ, per germline.

This clonotype was seen at least ten times. The chain employs TRBV7-2 and TRBJ1-1; D uncertain. The CDR3 has 15 residues. Germline values: CDR1 SGHTA, CDR2 FQGNSA. V was shortened by 5 bases and J by 6 bases, with 19 bases between the two germline ends. CDR3 region: CASSPHDEGRPEAFF. CDR3 DNA sequence: TGTGCCAGCAGCCCCCACGACGAGGGTCGCCCTGAAGCTTTCTTT.

This clonotype was recorded many times. The V call is TRBV27, the J call TRBJ2-1; possibly TRBD1 for D (5 bases). The V gene lost 2 bases and the J gene lost 1 base, with 15 bases spanning the gap. This CDR3 has 17 residues. Germline V gene lookup returns CDR1 MNHEY and CDR2 SMNVEV (reference sequence). CDR3 coding DNA: TGTGCCAGCAGTTTAAATTGGGGCCCTTCATCCTACAATGAGCAGTTCTTC. It translates to CASSLNWGPSSYNEQFF.

The chain uses TRBV20-1 and TRBJ2-4, with 7 nucleotides matching TRBD1. Trimming removed 0 bases from V and 2 bases from J; junction bases left unmatched: 7. This CDR3 is 16 amino acids long. Per the germline V gene, CDR1 is DFQATT and CDR2 is SNEGSKA (reference sequence). Written as DNA, the CDR3 is TGCAGTGCTAGAGACTCAGGGGGTGCGACCAAAAACATTCAGTACTTC. Protein sequence: CSARDSGGATKNIQYF.

The chain is built from TRBV12-3 or TRBV12-4 and TRBJ2-3; 14 bases are a match to TRBD2. The CDR3 has 20 amino acids. Trimming took 3 bases from V and 3 from J; bases not matched to a gene: 14. CDR3 amino acids: CASSLFLGTSGRIRTDTQYF. CDR3 DNA: TGTGCCAGCAGTTTGTTCTTGGGGACTAGCGGGAGAATCCGGACAGATACGCAGTATTTT.

Ten or more counts support this clonotype. The chain combines TRBV12-3 or TRBV12-4 with TRBJ1-2; 7 nucleotides match TRBD1. Germline trimming cut 6 bases from V and 6 bases from J; bases unmatched to any gene: 7. There are 13 residues in the CDR3. CDR3: CASRSTGPNGYTF. CDR3 sequence (DNA): TGTGCCAGCAGGTCGACAGGGCCAAATGGCTACACCTTC.

This clonotype has a count of ten or more. This chain connects TRBV13 to TRBJ2-7; 8 bases are shared with TRBD1. The CDR3 contains 18 residues. J gave up 1 base and V 5 bases, and 16 bases lay outside the gene matches. Germline V lookup: CDR1 PRHDT, CDR2 FYEKMQ (reference sequence). CDR3 in amino acids: CASSDAPLGQARSYEQYF. The DNA for the CDR3 is TGTGCCAGCAGCGACGCACCGCTGGGACAGGCACGATCCTACGAGCAGTACTTC.